This entry is about one T cell receptor (beta chain). This entry comes from a study of cytomegalovirus exposure and HLA in healthy donors. Germline V gene lookup returns CDR1 SNHLY and CDR2 FYNNEI. V was trimmed by 4 bases and J by 1 base, leaving 8 bases between them. This CDR3 has 14 amino acids. This PCR relied on a set of 60 Vbeta primers and 13 Jbeta primers. Profiled with immunoSEQ multiplex PCR; TCRdb holds only in-frame clones, not every one. Of about 190,000 clones in the sample, more than 65% were seen once. The clonotype comes from a woman in her twenties or thirties in good health and CMV-seropositive. The J gene is TRBJ1-5, the V gene TRBV2, with D uncertain. Input material: PBMCs. CDR3 amino acids: CASSAESSNQPQHF. CDR3 DNA: TGTGCCAGCAGTGCAGAATCCAGCAATCAGCCCCAGCATTTT.